The 21 T cell receptor beta chains in this list originate from one sample, sequenced in a study of cytomegalovirus exposure and HLA in healthy donors. It was with 60 Vbeta and 13 Jbeta primers that the PCR ran. Repertoires were generated with immunoSEQ multiplex PCR, while TCRdb's copy carries only in-frame clones and drops some. The repertoire holds some 100,000 clones, with approximately 68% as singletons. Sequenced: PBMCs. All receptors derive from a woman between 18 and 29 years old in good health and CMV-seropositive.

The chain recombines TRBV27 with TRBJ1-5; weak D call: TRBD1 (5 bases). The germline V gene has CDR1 MNHEY and CDR2 SMNVEV (reference sequence). This CDR3 comprises 14 residues. Trimming removed 2 bases at V and 4 bases at J, with 9 bases between. The CDR3 DNA sequence: TGTGCCAGCAGTTTAGGAGGGGAGAATCAGCCCCAGCATTTT. It is translated as CASSLGGENQPQHF.

This clone was detected only a few times. This CDR3 is CASSQDLGTNGELFF. The CDR3 DNA sequence: TGCGCCAGCAGCCAAGACCTAGGGACAAACGGGGAGCTGTTTTTT. The genes are TRBV4-3 and TRBJ2-2; perhaps TRBD1 as D (6 bases). Trimming removed 0 bases at V and 7 bases at J, with 12 bases between. Germline values: CDR1 LGHNA, CDR2 YSLEER. This CDR3 is built from 15 residues.

The V gene is TRBV10-3, the J gene TRBJ2-5, with 7 bases identical to TRBD1. CDR3 length equals 13 residues. The V gene end was trimmed by 7 bases and the J gene end by 1 base; junction bases not matched to a gene: 3. Germline CDR1 is ENHRY and CDR2 is SYGVKD. CDR3 in amino acids: CAITQGVQETQYF. CDR3 DNA sequence: TGTGCCATCACTCAGGGGGTCCAAGAGACCCAGTACTTC.

This clone was recorded once. The chain employs TRBV20-1 and TRBJ1-4; TRBD1 matches 7 bases. In germline, CDR1 is DFQATT, CDR2 SNEGSKA (reference sequence). The CDR3 runs 11 residues. Here the CDR3 reads CATGRDEKLFF. The CDR3 nucleotides are TGCGCGACAGGGCGGGATGAAAAACTGTTTTTT.

This sequence joins TRBV7-2 and TRBJ2-3, with 10 bases aligning to TRBD2. In germline, CDR1 is SGHTA, CDR2 FQGNSA. Trimming removed 1 base from V and 5 bases from J; junction bases left unmatched: 3. This CDR3 has 15 amino acids. The CDR3 is CASSLGPSGRDTQYF. CDR3 nucleotides: TGTGCCAGCAGCTTAGGCCCTAGCGGGAGAGATACGCAGTATTTT.

The chain recombines TRBV28 with TRBJ2-7, with 8 nucleotides matching TRBD1. The CDR3 is 14 residues long. Trimming at V came to 4 bases and at J to 2 bases, leaving 4 bases not matched to a gene. The germline CDR1 and CDR2 sequences are MDHEN and SYDVKM. CDR3 amino acids: CASSSWTGTYEQYF. As DNA, the CDR3 is TGTGCCAGCAGTTCCTGGACAGGGACCTACGAGCAGTACTTC. The complete variable domain, with remaining parts taken from reference TRBV28 and TRBJ2-7, reads DVKVTQSSRYLVKRTGEKVFLECVQDMDHENMFWYRQDPGLGLRLIYFSYDVKMKEKGDIPEGYSVSREKKERFSLILESASTNQTSMYLCASSSWTGTYEQYFGPGTRLTVT.

The V gene is TRBV19, the J gene TRBJ2-3; TRBD1 agrees at 10 bases. Trimming removed 6 bases from V and 0 bases from J; junction bases left unmatched: 9. The germline V gene has CDR1 LNHDA and CDR2 SQIVND (reference sequence). The CDR3 contains 17 residues. DNA for the CDR3: TGTGCCAGTAGGCGCGGACAGGGGGTCGGTAGCACAGATACGCAGTATTTT. Protein sequence: CASRRGQGVGSTDTQYF.

The chain links TRBV30 to TRBJ2-3; D not resolved. Trimming left V 2 bases short and J 4 bases short, with 10 bases between. Germline CDR1 is GTSNPN and CDR2 is SVGIG (reference sequence). The CDR3 has 13 residues. CDR3 nucleotide sequence: TGTGCCTGGAGTATACGGTCGTCAGATACGCAGTATTTT. Protein: CAWSIRSSDTQYF.

The V and J genes are TRBV6-4 and TRBJ2-3; D possibly corresponds to TRBD2 (6 bases). In germline, CDR1 is MRHNA, CDR2 SNTAGT. The CDR3 has 14 amino acids. V was shortened by 8 bases and J by 1 base, with 13 bases between the two germline ends. The DNA for the CDR3 is TGTGCCAGCCCCGGGGAGGACCGCACAGATACGCAGTATTTT. Protein sequence: CASPGEDRTDTQYF.

The rearrangement uses TRBV19 and TRBJ2-1; possibly TRBD2 for D (6 bases). Trimming left V 5 bases short and J 1 base short, with 15 bases between. Germline V gives CDR1 LNHDA, CDR2 SQIVND (reference sequence). The CDR3 loop spans 16 amino acids. In DNA, the CDR3 is TGTGCCAGTAGTCCCCGGGGAGGCCTATCCTACAATGAGCAGTTCTTC. Translation gives CASSPRGGLSYNEQFF.

The rearrangement links TRBV5-1 to TRBJ1-1; 7 bases match TRBD1. This CDR3 has 13 amino acids. The ends lost 4 bases at V and 8 bases at J; junction bases unmatched: 8. Germline CDR1 reads SGHRS; CDR2 reads YFSETQ. CDR3 sequence (DNA): TGCGCCAGCAGCCCGTTATTGGGACAGGAAGCTTTCTTT. Protein product: CASSPLLGQEAFF.

The rearrangement joins TRBV29-1 to TRBJ2-7; the D gene is possibly TRBD1 (6 bases). The CDR3 runs 11 residues. Germline V gene data show CDR1 as SQVTM and CDR2 as ANQGSEA. V was shortened by 7 bases and J by 5 bases, with 12 bases between the two germline ends. The CDR3, as DNA: TGCAGCGCCTCACAGGGAGACGAGCAGTACTTC. Protein: CSASQGDEQYF.

The chain links TRBV9 to TRBJ2-7; 7 bases are shared with TRBD1. The germline V gene encodes CDR1 SGDLS and CDR2 YYNGEE. The V segment lost 4 bases and the J segment 0 bases; nucleotides outside the gene matches: 7. The CDR3 extends over 15 amino acids. DNA for the CDR3: TGTGCCAGCAGCCCCTCAGGGGGTTTCTCCTACGAGCAGTACTTC. This codes for CASSPSGGFSYEQYF.

The chain uses TRBV19 and TRBJ1-2, with TRBD1 matching over 8 bases. V lost 8 bases and J lost 6; bases outside the gene matches: 11. The CDR3 is made up of 14 amino acids. CDR1 and CDR2 from the germline V gene are LNHDA and SQIVND (reference sequence). The DNA of the CDR3 is TGTGCCAGTCTTGGGGGAGACAGGGGCAATGGCTACACCTTC. Its translation: CASLGGDRGNGYTF.

V is TRBV6-5 and J is TRBJ2-5, with 7 bases aligning to TRBD1. Looked up from germline, CDR1 is MNHEY and CDR2 is SVGAGI. With 5 bases clipped from V and 4 bases from J, the junction kept 7 bases outside the gene matches. This CDR3 region has 14 residues. CDR3 residues: CASSRDTGVETQYF. CDR3 sequence (DNA): TGTGCCAGCAGTCGAGACACAGGGGTAGAGACCCAGTACTTC.

The chain uses TRBV28 and TRBJ2-1, with unresolved D. This CDR3 contains 11 residues. Germline V lookup: CDR1 MDHEN, CDR2 SYDVKM. V dropped 4 bases and J dropped 8 bases, with 6 bases sitting between them. The CDR3 loop reads CASSWADEQFF. Written as DNA, the CDR3 is TGTGCCAGCAGTTGGGCCGATGAGCAGTTCTTC.

Only a few counts were recorded for this clone. This chain joins TRBV7-6 and TRBJ2-1; 12 nucleotides line up with TRBD2. CDR1 is SGHVS and CDR2 is FNYEAQ in the germline V gene. This CDR3 comprises 17 residues. With V trimmed by 2 bases and J by 6 bases, 8 bases remained unmatched. CDR3 region: CASSLSGLAGGLNEQFF. CDR3 nucleotide sequence: TGTGCCAGCAGCTTATCGGGGCTAGCGGGAGGGCTCAATGAGCAGTTCTTC.

V and J are TRBV5-5 and TRBJ2-5; possible D gene TRBD1, 6 bases. The CDR3 spans 14 residues. Germline V gene lookup returns CDR1 SGHKS and CDR2 YYEKEE (reference sequence). V was trimmed by 1 base and J by 3 bases, leaving 10 bases between them. The CDR3 here is CASSLRAGEETQYF. Written as DNA, the CDR3 is TGTGCCAGCAGCTTGAGGGCAGGGGAAGAGACCCAGTACTTC.

The chain combines TRBV7-8 with TRBJ1-3; D is possibly TRBD1 (5 bases). Trimming shortened V by 4 bases and J by 0 bases, and 13 bases separated the two germline ends. The CDR3 covers 16 residues. The germline V gene has CDR1 SGHVS and CDR2 FQNEAQ. In DNA, the CDR3 is TGTGCCAGCAGCTCTAACAGGTTCAGCTCTGGAAACACCATATATTTT. Translating gives CASSSNRFSSGNTIYF.

In this sample, this clone turned up once. The chain carries TRBV6-5 and TRBJ1-4; 9 positions match TRBD1. The junction had 9 bases not matched to a gene; V was cut back by 6 bases and J by 7 bases. Germline CDR1 MNHEY, CDR2 SVGAGI. The CDR3 runs 15 residues. The CDR3 nucleotides read TGTGCCAGCAGCCCGGACAGGGGCGGGGTTGAAAAACTGTTTTTT. Amino acids: CASSPDRGGVEKLFF.

The gene calls are TRBV9 and TRBJ2-3; TRBD2 might be the D (5 bases). The V and J ends lost 7 bases and 5 bases respectively, with 20 bases between them. The length of the CDR3 is 15 residues. CDR1 is SGDLS, CDR2 YYNGEE, per germline. The CDR3 region has the DNA TGTGCCAGCGCTTACTCGAGAGGGTTCGGAGATACGCAGTATTTT. Translating gives CASAYSRGFGDTQYF.